A single sample is the source of the 15 T cell receptor beta chains below, sequenced in a study of shared clonotypes between healthy human individuals. Using immunoSEQ multiplex PCR, the repertoire was profiled, and TCRdb retains in-frame clones only, with some absent. The sample gives some 700,000 clones, about 92% of which show up once; more than 30% is in the top ten. The specimen was memory CD8+ T cells from PBMCs. Subset: CD45RO+ cells pooled with CCR7-negative TemRA cells. The receptors were gathered from a man younger than 35 in good health. Some clones in this sample may be carry-over from other donors' samples.

The CDR3: CASRRTGAYLNTEAFF. CDR3 nucleotides: TGTGCCAGCAGGCGGACAGGAGCCTACCTGAACACTGAAGCTTTCTTT. The rearrangement uses TRBV27 and TRBJ1-1, with 7 bases aligning to TRBD1. The CDR3 totals 16 residues. Losses at the gene ends were 6 bases for V and 0 bases for J; bases not matched to a gene: 10. Germline assignment: CDR1 MNHEY and CDR2 SMNVEV (reference sequence).

This rearrangement joins TRBV7-4 to TRBJ1-2; D unresolved. Germline CDR1 and CDR2: SGHVT and SQSDAQ. The V and J ends lost 3 bases and 4 bases respectively, with 21 bases between them. The CDR3 is made up of 17 amino acids. The CDR3 DNA follows: TGTGCCAGCAGCTTGGTTCGGTCGGGCAAGACCATCTATGGCTACACCTTC. Protein sequence: CASSLVRSGKTIYGYTF.

The CDR3 bases are TGTGCCAGCTCCGCGGAGTTAGGGACCTACAATGAGCAGTTCTTC. Its translation is CASSAELGTYNEQFF. This chain connects TRBV18 to TRBJ2-1; D remains ambiguous. The CDR3 is 15 residues long. Trimming stripped 6 bases from V and 2 bases from J, with 14 bases between. Germline assignment: CDR1 KGHSH and CDR2 LQKENI.

With regard to this clone: Other DNA sequences in this sample translate to the same CDR3. The rearrangement uses TRBV27 and TRBJ2-7, with 7 bases fitting TRBD2. V gave up 5 bases and J gave up 3 bases; unmatched junction bases: 1. The length of the CDR3 is 12 residues. CDR1 and CDR2 from the germline V gene are MNHEY and SMNVEV (reference sequence). The CDR3 bases are TGTGCCAGCAGTACGGGAGGCTACGAGCAGTACTTC. Its protein product is CASSTGGYEQYF.

In nucleotides, the CDR3 is TGCGCCAGCAGCCAGGGTACAGGGGCTGGGGCCAACGTCCTGACTTTC. This translates into CASSQGTGAGANVLTF. The rearrangement joins TRBV4-3 to TRBJ2-6; 7 bases agree with TRBD1. The CDR3 runs 16 residues. CDR1 is LGHNA, CDR2 YSLEER, per germline. The trim removed 3 bases at V and 2 bases at J, leaving 4 bases unmatched.

V usage is TRBV7-9 and J usage is TRBJ1-1; D is ambiguous. Germline CDR1 SEHNR, CDR2 FQNEAQ (reference sequence). V was trimmed by 7 bases and J by 4 bases, leaving 4 bases between them. The CDR3 is 10 amino acids. DNA of the CDR3: TGTGCCAGCATTCCCACTGAAGCTTTCTTT. Amino acid sequence: CASIPTEAFF.

The CDR3 spells CASSTTTLAGGSYNEQFF. In DNA, the CDR3 is TGTGCCAGTAGTACCACGACACTAGCGGGAGGGAGCTACAATGAGCAGTTCTTC. The genes are TRBV19 and TRBJ2-1, with TRBD2 matching over 13 bases. Trimming at V came to 4 bases and at J to 3 bases, leaving 9 bases not matched to a gene. The germline CDR1 and CDR2 sequences are LNHDA and SQIVND (reference sequence). The CDR3 runs 18 residues.

J is TRBJ1-2 and V is TRBV28; D ambiguous. The V gene's germline CDR1 is MDHEN and CDR2 SYDVKM. Trimming shortened V by 7 bases and J by 8 bases, and 14 bases separated the two germline ends. The CDR3 is 12 residues long. The CDR3 loop reads CASKVGMGGYTF. DNA for the CDR3: TGTGCCAGCAAGGTGGGAATGGGGGGCTACACCTTC.

This chain links TRBV7-6 with TRBJ1-4; tentatively, D is TRBD1 (6 bases). Trimming pared 5 bases from V and 3 bases from J, leaving 13 bases between. Germline-derived CDR1 and CDR2 are SGHVS and FNYEAQ. This CDR3 has 15 amino acids. The CDR3 sequence is CASSLRTASNEKLFF. DNA for the CDR3: TGTGCCAGCAGCCTACGGACAGCGTCTAATGAAAAACTGTTTTTT.

The J gene is TRBJ1-4, the V gene TRBV7-9; the match to TRBD1 covers 7 bases. V shed 7 bases, J shed 8 bases, and the junction held 7 bases outside the gene matches. Germline V CDR1 and CDR2: SEHNR, FQNEAQ (reference sequence). CDR3 length: 13 amino acids. CDR3 DNA sequence: TGTGCCAGCATGGGGGACAGAGAAGAAAAACTGTTTTTT. It specifies CASMGDREEKLFF.

The chain employs TRBV2 and TRBJ1-2; a possible D gene is TRBD1 (6 bases). The germline CDR1 and CDR2 sequences are SNHLY and FYNNEI. The CDR3 is 17 residues long. The V end lost 5 bases, the J end lost 7 bases, and 26 bases lay between the germline ends. The CDR3 spells CASSSYRVARPGAGYTF. DNA of the CDR3: TGTGCCAGCAGTTCCTACAGGGTAGCCCGTCCTGGGGCTGGCTACACCTTC.

In regard to this clone: Other DNA variants within this sample encode the same CDR3. The chain carries TRBV9 and TRBJ2-1; 13 positions agree with TRBD2. This CDR3 is built from 17 residues. J gave up 4 bases and V 0 bases, and 4 bases lay outside the gene matches. Germline V CDR1 and CDR2: SGDLS, YYNGEE. This CDR3 is CASSVDRTSGSYNEQFF. The CDR3 nucleotides read TGTGCCAGCAGCGTAGACCGGACTAGCGGGAGTTACAATGAGCAGTTCTTC.

This chain joins TRBV30 and TRBJ2-7, with unresolved D. The CDR3 contains 14 residues. V was clipped by 2 bases and J by 4 bases, with 15 bases between them. From germline, CDR1 is GTSNPN and CDR2 SVGIG (reference sequence). The CDR3 DNA is TGTGCCTGGAGTAGGGCGCTAATTGAATACGAGCAGTACTTC. Protein sequence: CAWSRALIEYEQYF.

The J gene is TRBJ2-5, the V gene TRBV28; D is uncertain. The J call is in doubt because the DNA end fits TRBJ2-7 better. The CDR3 totals 14 residues. The V gene's germline CDR1 is MDHEN and CDR2 SYDVKM. CDR3: CASSLLSPADEQYF. The CDR3 DNA is TGTGCCAGCAGTTTACTAAGCCCGGCTGACGAGCAGTACTTC.

The CDR3 DNA reads as TGTGCCAGCAGTGCTGGAGTCTACAGCACAGATACGCAGTATTTT. The encoded protein is CASSAGVYSTDTQYF. The chain has TRBV6-4 and TRBJ2-3; D unclear. Germline lookup yields CDR1 MRHNA and CDR2 SNTAGT. Trimming removed 4 bases at V and 0 bases at J, with 11 bases between. The CDR3 length is 15 residues.